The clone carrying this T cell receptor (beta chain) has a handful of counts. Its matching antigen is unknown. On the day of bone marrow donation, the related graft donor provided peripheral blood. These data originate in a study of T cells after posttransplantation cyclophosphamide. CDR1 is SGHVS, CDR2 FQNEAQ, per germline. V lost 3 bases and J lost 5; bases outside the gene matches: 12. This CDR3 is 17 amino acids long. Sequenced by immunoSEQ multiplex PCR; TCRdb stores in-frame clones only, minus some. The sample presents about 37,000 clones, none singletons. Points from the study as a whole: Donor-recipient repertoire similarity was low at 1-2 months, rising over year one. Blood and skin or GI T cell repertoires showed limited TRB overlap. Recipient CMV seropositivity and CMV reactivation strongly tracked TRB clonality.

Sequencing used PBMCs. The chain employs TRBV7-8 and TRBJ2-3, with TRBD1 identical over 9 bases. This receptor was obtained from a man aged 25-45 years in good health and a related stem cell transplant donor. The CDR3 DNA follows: TGTGCCAGCAGCTTCAGGCCGCGGGACAGGGTCGAAGATACGCAGTATTTT. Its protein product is CASSFRPRDRVEDTQYF.